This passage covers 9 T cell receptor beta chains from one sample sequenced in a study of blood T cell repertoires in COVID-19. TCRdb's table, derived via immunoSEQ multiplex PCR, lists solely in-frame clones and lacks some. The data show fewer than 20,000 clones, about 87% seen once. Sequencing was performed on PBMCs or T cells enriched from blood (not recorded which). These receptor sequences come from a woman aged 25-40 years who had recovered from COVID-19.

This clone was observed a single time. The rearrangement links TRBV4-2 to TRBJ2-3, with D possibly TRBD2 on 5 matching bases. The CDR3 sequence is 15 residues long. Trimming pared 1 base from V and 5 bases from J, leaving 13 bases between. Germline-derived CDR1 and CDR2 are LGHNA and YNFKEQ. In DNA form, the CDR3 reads TGTGCCAGCAGCCAAGTCCGGGATATCTTAGATACGCAGTATTTT. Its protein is CASSQVRDILDTQYF.

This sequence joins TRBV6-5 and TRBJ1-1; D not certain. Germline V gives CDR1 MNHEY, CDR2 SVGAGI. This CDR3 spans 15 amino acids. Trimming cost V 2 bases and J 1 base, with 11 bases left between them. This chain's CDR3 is CASSYDRGWNTEAFF. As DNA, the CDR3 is TGTGCCAGCAGTTACGATCGGGGATGGAACACTGAAGCTTTCTTT.

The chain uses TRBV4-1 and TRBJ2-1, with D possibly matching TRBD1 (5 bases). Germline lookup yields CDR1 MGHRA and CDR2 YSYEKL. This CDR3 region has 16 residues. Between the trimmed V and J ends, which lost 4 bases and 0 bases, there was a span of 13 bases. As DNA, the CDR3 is TGCGCCAGCAGCCGGCCCGACAGCAGCTCCTACAATGAGCAGTTCTTC. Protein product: CASSRPDSSSYNEQFF.

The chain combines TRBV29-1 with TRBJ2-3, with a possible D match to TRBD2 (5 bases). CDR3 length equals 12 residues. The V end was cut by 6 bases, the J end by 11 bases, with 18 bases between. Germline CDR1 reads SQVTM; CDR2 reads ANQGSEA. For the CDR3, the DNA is TGCAGCGTCGCCGGGAATGGGATTGGGCAGTATTTT. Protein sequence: CSVAGNGIGQYF.

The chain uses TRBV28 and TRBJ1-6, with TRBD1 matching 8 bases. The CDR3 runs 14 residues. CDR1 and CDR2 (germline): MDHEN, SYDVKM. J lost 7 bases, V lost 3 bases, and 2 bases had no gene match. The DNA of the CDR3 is TGTGCCAGCAGTTTCGGACAGGGCAATTCACCCCTCCACTTT. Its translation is CASSFGQGNSPLHF.

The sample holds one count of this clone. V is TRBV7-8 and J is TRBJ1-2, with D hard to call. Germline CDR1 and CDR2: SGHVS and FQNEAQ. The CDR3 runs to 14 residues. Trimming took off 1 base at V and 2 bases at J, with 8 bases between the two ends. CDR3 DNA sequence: TGTGCCAGCAGCTTAGGCCACAAAAACTATGGCTACACCTTC. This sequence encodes CASSLGHKNYGYTF.

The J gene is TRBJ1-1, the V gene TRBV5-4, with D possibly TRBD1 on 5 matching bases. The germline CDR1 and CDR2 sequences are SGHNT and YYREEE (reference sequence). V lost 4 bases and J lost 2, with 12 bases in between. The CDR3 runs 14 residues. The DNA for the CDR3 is TGTGCCAGCAGCCTCGGGGGATTCAACACTGAAGCTTTCTTT. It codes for CASSLGGFNTEAFF.

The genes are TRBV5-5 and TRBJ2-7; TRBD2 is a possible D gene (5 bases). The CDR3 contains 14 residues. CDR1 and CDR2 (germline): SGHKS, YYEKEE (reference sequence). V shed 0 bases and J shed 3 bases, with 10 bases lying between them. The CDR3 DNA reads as TGTGCCAGCAGCTTGGCGGGAACCTTCTACGAGCAGTACTTC. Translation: CASSLAGTFYEQYF.

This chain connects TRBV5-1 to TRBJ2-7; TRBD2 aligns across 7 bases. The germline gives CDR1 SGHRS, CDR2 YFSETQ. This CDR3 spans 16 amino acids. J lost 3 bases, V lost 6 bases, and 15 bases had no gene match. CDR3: CASTSGGNLASYEQYF. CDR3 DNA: TGCGCCAGCACGTCGGGAGGCAACCTTGCAAGCTACGAGCAGTACTTC.